The 15 T cell receptor beta chains presented below share a single source sample, sequenced in a study of shared clonotypes between healthy human individuals. Produced via immunoSEQ multiplex PCR; TCRdb's table is partial and in-frame only. The sample includes about a million clones, around three quarters seen only once; the top ten take 0.89%. Material for sequencing was memory CD4+ T cells from PBMCs. This sample's subset: CD45RA-negative fraction. All receptors come from a man in his late teens or twenties in good health. Some clones in this sample may be carry-over from other donors' samples.

The V call is TRBV10-3, the J call TRBJ1-5; D unresolved. This CDR3 is built from 14 residues. V was pared by 4 bases and J by 7 bases, with 14 bases between. CDR1 is ENHRY, CDR2 SYGVKD, per germline. CDR3 sequence: CAISAPGGNQPQHF. The DNA for the CDR3 is TGTGCCATCAGTGCCCCGGGAGGGAACCAGCCCCAGCATTTT.

V gene TRBV2 combines with J gene TRBJ2-1; 11 nucleotides align to TRBD2. The CDR3 consists of 16 residues. Germline CDR1 reads SNHLY; CDR2 reads FYNNEI. Germline trimming cut 5 bases from V and 2 bases from J; bases unmatched to any gene: 5. CDR3 protein: CASSQTSGGAYNEQFF. The CDR3 nucleotides are TGTGCCAGCAGTCAAACTAGCGGGGGCGCCTACAATGAGCAGTTCTTC.

The chain recombines TRBV29-1 with TRBJ1-2; weak D call: TRBD1 (5 bases). This CDR3 contains 14 residues. Germline V gives CDR1 SQVTM, CDR2 ANQGSEA. With 0 bases removed from V and 8 bases from J, the gap between germline ends came to 16 bases. The CDR3 DNA follows: TGCAGCGTTGAAGAGGTCCCGGGGCCGGGGGGCTACACCTTC. Its translation is CSVEEVPGPGGYTF.

The chain joins TRBV9 to TRBJ1-2; 7 nucleotides line up with TRBD1. CDR1 SGDLS and CDR2 YYNGEE come from the germline V gene. After removal of 0 bases from V and 4 bases from J, the junction contained 6 bases not matched to a gene. This CDR3 comprises 15 residues. CDR3 amino acids: CASSVEVGGVYGYTF. CDR3 DNA sequence: TGTGCCAGCAGCGTAGAGGTAGGGGGCGTCTATGGCTACACCTTC.

This chain connects TRBV11-2 to TRBJ1-1, with D perhaps matching TRBD1 (5 bases). The V end lost 5 bases, the J end lost 1 base, and 8 bases lay between the germline ends. This CDR3 spans 13 amino acids. Germline values: CDR1 SGHAT, CDR2 FQNNGV. The CDR3 coding sequence is TGTGCCAGCAGCCGACAGCCGAACACTGAAGCTTTCTTT. It encodes CASSRQPNTEAFF.

The chain couples TRBV7-2 to TRBJ2-7; the D is unclear. V was pared by 5 bases and J by 7 bases, with 12 bases between. Germline assignment: CDR1 SGHTA and CDR2 FQGNSA. This CDR3 has 12 residues. In DNA, the CDR3 is TGTGCCAGCAGCCCTTTCCTCATGGAGCAGTACTTC. Translated, it gives CASSPFLMEQYF.

The table lists this clone with a few counts. The sample holds other DNA sequences that translate to the same CDR3. The V and J genes are TRBV5-1 and TRBJ2-2; D gene uncertain. This CDR3 region has 14 residues. Trimming left V 0 bases short and J 0 bases short, with 3 bases between. Germline assignment: CDR1 SGHRS and CDR2 YFSETQ. CDR3 DNA sequence: TGCGCCAGCAGCTTGGCCTCGAACACCGGGGAGCTGTTTTTT. This gives the protein CASSLASNTGELFF.

The CDR3 spells CSHLYTDTQYF. The CDR3 nucleotides read TGCAGTCACCTCTACACAGATACGCAGTATTTT. This sequence joins TRBV20-1 and TRBJ2-3; D remains ambiguous. This CDR3 is 11 amino acids long. Germline CDR1 and CDR2: DFQATT and SNEGSKA (reference sequence). Between the trimmed V and J ends, which lost 8 bases and 2 bases, there was a span of 8 bases.

V is TRBV4-2 and J is TRBJ2-7; TRBD2 matches at 11 bases. The length of the CDR3 is 18 residues. Germline V gene lookup returns CDR1 LGHNA and CDR2 YNFKEQ. Trimming took 0 bases from V and 4 from J; bases not matched to a gene: 11. The CDR3 DNA follows: TGTGCCAGCAGCCAAGAAGTACACCCGACTAGCGGGAAATACGAGCAGTACTTC. This codes for CASSQEVHPTSGKYEQYF.

The DNA of the CDR3 is TGCAGCTCCCGGACTAGCGGGATGACAGATACGCAGTATTTT. Translated: CSSRTSGMTDTQYF. This chain uses TRBV29-1 with TRBJ2-3; 12 bases align to TRBD2. In germline, CDR1 is SQVTM, CDR2 ANQGSEA. CDR3 size: 14 residues. With 8 bases clipped from V and 3 bases from J, the junction kept 6 bases outside the gene matches.

As concerns this clone: Other DNA sequences in this sample translate to the same CDR3. V is TRBV5-4 and J is TRBJ2-6; D is unclear. Germline CDR1 SGHNT, CDR2 YYREEE (reference sequence). Trimming cost V 0 bases and J 4 bases, with 2 bases left between them. The CDR3 runs to 13 residues. The CDR3 here is CASSLAGANVLTF. CDR3 coding DNA: TGTGCCAGCAGCTTGGCCGGGGCCAACGTCCTGACTTTC.

This chain joins TRBV6-5 and TRBJ2-1; D is unresolved. Germline V lookup: CDR1 MNHEY, CDR2 SVGAGI. V was pared by 5 bases and J by 6 bases, with 8 bases between. The CDR3 contains 12 residues. DNA for the CDR3: TGTGCCAGCAGTCATGGCGGCAATGAGCAGTTCTTC. Encoded protein: CASSHGGNEQFF.

The sample holds a few counts of this clone. The sample holds other DNA sequences that translate to the same CDR3. The V gene is TRBV29-1, the J gene TRBJ1-1; perhaps TRBD1 as D (5 bases). Trimming removed 6 bases from V and 0 bases from J, with 17 bases in between. The CDR3 loop spans 15 amino acids. Germline CDR1 reads SQVTM; CDR2 reads ANQGSEA. The CDR3 loop is CSVRAGWGMNTEAFF. The DNA for the CDR3 is TGCAGCGTGAGGGCAGGATGGGGGATGAACACTGAAGCTTTCTTT.

This clone came up a few times. A far larger clone is only one base removed, so a read error is likely. The sample carries other DNA sequences with the same CDR3. This chain uses TRBV7-6 with TRBJ1-5; the D gene is possibly TRBD1 (5 bases). V gave up 0 bases and J gave up 5 bases, with 5 bases separating them. The CDR3 extends over 13 amino acids. Germline assignment: CDR1 SGHVS and CDR2 FNYEAQ. Here the CDR3 DNA reads TGTGCCAGCAGCTTAGCGGGGGATCAGCCCCAGCATTTT. Translating gives CASSLAGDQPQHF.

The CDR3 region has the DNA TGTGCCAGCAGCCAGGGGGAGTACAATGAGCAGTTCTTC. Its protein product is CASSQGEYNEQFF. The chain combines TRBV13 with TRBJ2-1, with 7 bases identical to TRBD1. Germline lookup yields CDR1 PRHDT and CDR2 FYEKMQ (reference sequence). J lost 4 bases, V lost 5 bases, and 2 bases had no gene match. The CDR3 runs 13 residues.